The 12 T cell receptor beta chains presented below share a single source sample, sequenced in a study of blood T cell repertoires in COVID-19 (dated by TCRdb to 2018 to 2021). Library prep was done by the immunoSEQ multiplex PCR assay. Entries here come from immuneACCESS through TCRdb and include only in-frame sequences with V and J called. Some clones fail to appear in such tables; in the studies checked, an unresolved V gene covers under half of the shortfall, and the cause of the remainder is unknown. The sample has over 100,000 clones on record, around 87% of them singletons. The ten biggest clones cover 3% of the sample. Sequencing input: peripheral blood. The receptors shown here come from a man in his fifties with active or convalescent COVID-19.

The CDR3 region is CASSSAQGGGGETQYF. CDR3 DNA sequence: TGTGCCAGCAGCTCGGCCCAGGGGGGAGGTGGGGAGACCCAGTACTTC. This sequence joins TRBV11-2 and TRBJ2-5; tentative D call: TRBD1 (7 bases). Germline V gene sequence: CDR1 SGHAT, CDR2 FQNNGV. This CDR3 contains 16 residues. V dropped 4 bases and J dropped 5 bases, with 20 bases sitting between them. The full variable domain, rest sourced from reference TRBV11-2 and TRBJ2-5, is EAGVAQSPRYKIIEKRQSVAFWCNPISGHATLYWYQQILGQGPKLLIQFQNNGVVDDSQLPKDRFSAERLKGVDSTLKIQPAKLEDSAVYLCASSSAQGGGGETQYFGPGTRLLVL.

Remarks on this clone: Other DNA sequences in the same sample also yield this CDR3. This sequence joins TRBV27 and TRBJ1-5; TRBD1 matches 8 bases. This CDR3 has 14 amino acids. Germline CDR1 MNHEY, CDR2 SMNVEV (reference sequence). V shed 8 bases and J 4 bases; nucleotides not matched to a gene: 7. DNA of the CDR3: TGTGCCAGCCGTGCCGGGACAGGTAATCAGCCCCAGCATTTT. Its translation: CASRAGTGNQPQHF.

This CDR3 reads CASSQPAGKDGNTIYF. The CDR3 nucleotides are TGCGCCAGCAGCCAACCGGCAGGGAAGGATGGAAACACCATATATTTT. The chain employs TRBV4-1 and TRBJ1-3; a weak D match, TRBD1 (5 bases). This CDR3 has 16 amino acids. CDR1 is MGHRA, CDR2 YSYEKL, per germline. The V end lost 2 bases, the J end lost 3 bases, and 14 bases lay between the germline ends.

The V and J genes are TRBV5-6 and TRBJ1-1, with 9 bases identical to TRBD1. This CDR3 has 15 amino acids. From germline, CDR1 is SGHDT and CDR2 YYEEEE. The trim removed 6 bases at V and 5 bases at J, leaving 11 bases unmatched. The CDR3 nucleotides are TGTGCCAGCACCGCCGATCCGGGACAGGGAACTGAAGCTTTCTTT. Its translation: CASTADPGQGTEAFF.

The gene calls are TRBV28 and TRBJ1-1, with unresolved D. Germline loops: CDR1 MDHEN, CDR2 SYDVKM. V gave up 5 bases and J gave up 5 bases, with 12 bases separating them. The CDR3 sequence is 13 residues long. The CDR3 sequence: CASSPGSKTEAFF. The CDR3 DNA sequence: TGTGCCAGCAGTCCCGGGTCCAAAACTGAAGCTTTCTTT.

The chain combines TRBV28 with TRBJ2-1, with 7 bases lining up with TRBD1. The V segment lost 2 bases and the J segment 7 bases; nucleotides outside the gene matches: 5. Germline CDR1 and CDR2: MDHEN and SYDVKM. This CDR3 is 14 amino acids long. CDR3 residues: CASSLTLTGNEQFF. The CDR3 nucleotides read TGTGCCAGCAGTTTAACCCTGACAGGGAATGAGCAGTTCTTC.

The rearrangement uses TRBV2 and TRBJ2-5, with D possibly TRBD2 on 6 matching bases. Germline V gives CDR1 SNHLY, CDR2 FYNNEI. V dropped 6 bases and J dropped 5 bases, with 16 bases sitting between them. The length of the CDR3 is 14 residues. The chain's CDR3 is CASRAGGDWETQYF. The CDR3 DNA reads TGTGCCAGCAGGGCCGGGGGTGATTGGGAGACCCAGTACTTC.

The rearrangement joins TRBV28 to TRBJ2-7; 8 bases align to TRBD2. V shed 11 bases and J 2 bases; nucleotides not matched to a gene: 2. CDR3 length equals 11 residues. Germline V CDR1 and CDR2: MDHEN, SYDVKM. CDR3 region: CAVRGAYEQYV. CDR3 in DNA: TGTGCCGTGCGGGGGGCCTACGAGCAGTACGTC.

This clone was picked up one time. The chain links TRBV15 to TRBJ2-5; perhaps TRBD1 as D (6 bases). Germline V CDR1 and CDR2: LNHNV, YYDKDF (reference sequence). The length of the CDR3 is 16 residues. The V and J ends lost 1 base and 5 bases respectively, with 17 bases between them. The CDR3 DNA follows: TGTGCCACCAGCAGAGTCGTGGGGCAGGGGCGGGAGACCCAGTACTTC. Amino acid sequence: CATSRVVGQGRETQYF.

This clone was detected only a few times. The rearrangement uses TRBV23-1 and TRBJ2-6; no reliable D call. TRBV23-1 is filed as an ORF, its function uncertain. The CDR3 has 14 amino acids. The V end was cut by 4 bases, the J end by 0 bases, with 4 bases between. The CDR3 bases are TGCGCCAGCAGTCGGAGCTCTGGGGCCAACGTCCTGACTTTC. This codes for CASSRSSGANVLTF.

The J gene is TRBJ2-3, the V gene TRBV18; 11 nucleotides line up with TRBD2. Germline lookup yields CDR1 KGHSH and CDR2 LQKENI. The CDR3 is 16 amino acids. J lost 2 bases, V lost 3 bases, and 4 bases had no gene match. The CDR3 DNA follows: TGTGCCAGCTCACCCGGGACTAGCGGAGTCACAGATACGCAGTATTTT. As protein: CASSPGTSGVTDTQYF. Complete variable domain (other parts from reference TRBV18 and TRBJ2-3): NAGVMQNPRHLVRRRGQEARLRCSPMKGHSHVYWYRQLPEEGLKFMVYLQKENIIDESGMPKERFSAEFPKEGPSILRIQQVVRGDSAAYFCASSPGTSGVTDTQYFGPGTRLTVL.

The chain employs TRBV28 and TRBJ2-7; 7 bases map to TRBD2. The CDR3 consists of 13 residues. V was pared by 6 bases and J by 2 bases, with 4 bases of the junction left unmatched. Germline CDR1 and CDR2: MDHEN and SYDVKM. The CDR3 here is CASRLGTTYEQYV. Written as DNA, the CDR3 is TGTGCCAGCAGGCTCGGGACTACCTACGAGCAGTACGTC.